This T cell receptor (beta chain) was sequenced for a study of vaccination and CD4 T cells after COVID-19. Per germline, CDR1 SNHLY and CDR2 FYNNEI. After removal of 5 bases from V and 1 base from J, the junction contained 5 bases not matched to a gene. The CDR3 contains 15 residues. Treatment of the sample: roughly ten-day PBMC culture with coronavirus spike peptide pools or control peptides (ViraFEST assay). This clonotype was detected a few times. Its cognate antigen is unknown. The study's findings and limits: The authors identified 304 of 307 vaccine-specific clones in convalescent patients as spike mono-reactive.

Cultured CD4+ T cell DNA was sequenced using the Oncomine TCR Beta short-read assay. TCRdb passed the PCR reads through MiXCR, listing each CDR3 protein once. The sample yields 15,000 to 18,000 distinct CDR3 sequences, roughly 52% seen once. This sequence was found in a human donor who had recovered from COVID-19. This sequence joins TRBV2 and TRBJ2-5; the match to TRBD1 covers 9 bases. This specimen was CD4+ T cells from blood, cultured in vitro, taken before SARS-CoV-2 vaccination. The CDR3 bases are TGTGCCAGCAGTCAGGACAGGGGAAGCCAAGAGACCCAGTACTTC. Amino acid sequence: CASSQDRGSQETQYF.